This paragraph covers one T cell receptor beta chain sequence. Using immunoSEQ multiplex PCR, the repertoire was profiled, and TCRdb retains in-frame clones only, with some absent. Counted here are around 120,000 clones, around 90% occurring once; the ten biggest clones make up 2% to 3%. This record comes from a study of T cell responses to AZD1222 COVID-19 vaccine. V shed 6 bases and J shed 3 bases, with 15 bases lying between them. This CDR3 spans 16 amino acids. Germline assignment: CDR1 SGHTA and CDR2 FQGNSA. Timing groups of about 4 and about 12 weeks for second doses were pooled. The receptor's source is an adult who received the AZD1222 COVID-19 vaccine. This specimen was peripheral blood, taken 28 days after the second AZD1222 dose. J is TRBJ1-6 and V is TRBV7-2; maybe TRBD1 (5 bases). DNA for the CDR3: TGTGCCAGCAGAGAGGACTCAGGGATCTATAATTCACCCCTCCACTTT. Its translation is CASREDSGIYNSPLHF.